These 9 T cell receptor beta chains came from one sample sequenced in a study of blood T cell repertoires in COVID-19. This table comes from immunoSEQ multiplex PCR, and its TCRdb copy is limited to in-frame clones, with some not included. Here the sample spans 250,000 or so clones, roughly 89% being singletons. The sequenced material came from peripheral blood. Receptors originate from a woman aged 35 to 49 who had recovered from COVID-19.

The J gene is TRBJ2-2, the V gene TRBV19; unclear D gene. Trimming removed 5 bases from V and 4 bases from J, with 8 bases in between. CDR1 and CDR2 (germline): LNHDA, SQIVND (reference sequence). The CDR3 covers 13 residues. The DNA of the CDR3 is TGTGCCAGTAGTGTTCAGATCACCGGGGAGCTGTTTTTT. It is translated as CASSVQITGELFF. Using reference TRBV19 and TRBJ2-2 for the parts outside the CDR3, the full variable domain is DGGITQSPKYLFRKEGQNVTLSCEQNLNHDAMYWYRQDPGQGLRLIYYSQIVNDFQKGDIAEGYSVSREKKESFPLTVTSAQKNPTAFYLCASSVQITGELFFGEGSRLTVL.

This sequence joins TRBV18 and TRBJ2-2; the D gene is possibly TRBD1 (5 bases). This CDR3 spans 15 amino acids. Germline V lookup: CDR1 KGHSH, CDR2 LQKENI. V was trimmed by 4 bases and J by 0 bases, leaving 9 bases between them. CDR3: CASSLDSANTGELFF. As DNA, the CDR3 is TGTGCCAGCTCACTTGACAGTGCGAACACCGGGGAGCTGTTTTTT.

This sequence joins TRBV30 and TRBJ2-2; TRBD2 might be the D (6 bases). The germline V and J ends were trimmed by 3 bases and 5 bases, with 19 bases remaining between them. Germline values: CDR1 GTSNPN, CDR2 SVGIG (reference sequence). This CDR3 has 16 residues. The CDR3 DNA is TGTGCCTGGAGCCTACCGTGGGACTCCCTGACCGGGGAGCTGTTTTTT. Protein sequence: CAWSLPWDSLTGELFF.

There are a few counts of this clone. The chain has TRBV4-2 and TRBJ2-7, with unresolved D. The CDR3 extends over 16 amino acids. Germline CDR1 and CDR2: LGHNA and YNFKEQ. Trimming removed 0 bases from V and 3 bases from J, with 15 bases in between. The CDR3: CASSQDLGDLSYEQYF. CDR3 nucleotide sequence: TGTGCCAGCAGCCAAGATCTTGGAGATCTCAGCTACGAGCAGTACTTC.

The chain joins TRBV6-6 to TRBJ1-2; no clear D gene. V lost 6 bases and J lost 2, with 13 bases in between. CDR3 length: 14 residues. Germline V lookup: CDR1 MNHNY, CDR2 SVGAGI (reference sequence). CDR3 sequence: CASSTVRENYGYTF. In DNA form, the CDR3 reads TGTGCCAGCAGCACCGTACGGGAAAACTATGGCTACACCTTC.

This rearrangement joins TRBV19 to TRBJ1-5; 8 bases align to TRBD1. The CDR3 sequence is 13 residues long. V was clipped by 6 bases and J by 5 bases; unmatched bases: 3. Germline CDR1 reads LNHDA; CDR2 reads SQIVND (reference sequence). CDR3 DNA: TGTGCCAGTAGGGGACAGGTGGATCAGCCCCAGCATTTT. This gives the protein CASRGQVDQPQHF. Full variable domain (outside the CDR3, taken from reference TRBV19 and TRBJ1-5): DGGITQSPKYLFRKEGQNVTLSCEQNLNHDAMYWYRQDPGQGLRLIYYSQIVNDFQKGDIAEGYSVSREKKESFPLTVTSAQKNPTAFYLCASRGQVDQPQHFGDGTRLSIL.

The V and J genes are TRBV6-5 and TRBJ2-2; no reliable D call. The germline gives CDR1 MNHEY, CDR2 SVGAGI. The CDR3 runs 14 residues. The V end was cut by 6 bases, the J end by 4 bases, with 12 bases between. The CDR3 DNA is TGTGCCAGCAGCAAGCCTACGGGCACCGGGGAGCTGTTTTTT. Protein: CASSKPTGTGELFF.

CDR3 sequence (DNA): TGTGCCAGCACCCTACGGGGGGTTGGGTATGGCTACACCTTC. Its protein is CASTLRGVGYGYTF. The chain links TRBV28 to TRBJ1-2; a weak D match, TRBD1 (5 bases). CDR3 length equals 14 residues. The germline CDR1 and CDR2 sequences are MDHEN and SYDVKM. Trimming took off 7 bases at V and 5 bases at J, with 17 bases between the two ends.

The gene calls are TRBV19 and TRBJ2-7; TRBD2 matches at 7 bases. V lost 3 bases, J lost 0 bases, and 5 bases stayed unmatched. The CDR3 extends over 15 amino acids. Germline lookup yields CDR1 LNHDA and CDR2 SQIVND (reference sequence). CDR3 loop: CASSIQAGNSYEQYF. The CDR3 DNA sequence: TGTGCCAGTAGTATCCAAGCGGGAAACTCCTACGAGCAGTACTTC.